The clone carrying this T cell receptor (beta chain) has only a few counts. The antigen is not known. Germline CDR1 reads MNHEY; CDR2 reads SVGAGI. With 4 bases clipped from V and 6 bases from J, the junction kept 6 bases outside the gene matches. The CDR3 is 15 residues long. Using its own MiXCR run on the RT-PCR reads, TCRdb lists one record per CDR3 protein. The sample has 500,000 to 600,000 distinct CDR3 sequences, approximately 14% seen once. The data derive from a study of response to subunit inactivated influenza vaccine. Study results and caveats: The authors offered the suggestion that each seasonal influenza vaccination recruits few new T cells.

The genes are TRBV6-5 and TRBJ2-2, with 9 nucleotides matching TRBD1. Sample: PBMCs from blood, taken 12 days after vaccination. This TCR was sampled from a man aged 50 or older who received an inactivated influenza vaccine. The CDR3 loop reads CASSSDRGGPGELFF. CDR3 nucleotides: TGTGCCAGCAGTTCGGACAGGGGAGGCCCCGGGGAGCTGTTTTTT.